A single sample gave rise to the 20 T cell receptor beta chains below, sequenced in a study of T cell changes during pregnancy in multiple sclerosis. The data were produced by immunoSEQ multiplex PCR, yet TCRdb's version contains in-frame clones alone and is incomplete. Of about 50,000 clones detected, approximately 94% appear once; the ten largest clones hold around 0.38%. Sequencing was performed on CD4+ T cells from peripheral blood mononuclear cells, taken before pregnancy. The source of these receptors is a female donor with multiple sclerosis, enrolled in a pregnancy study.

J is TRBJ2-5 and V is TRBV2; TRBD1 matches at 10 bases. V was pared by 8 bases and J by 0 bases, with 6 bases of the junction left unmatched. This CDR3 has 15 amino acids. In germline, CDR1 is SNHLY, CDR2 FYNNEI. Written as DNA, the CDR3 is TGTGCCAGCGGGGACAGGGGATCGTACCAAGAGACCCAGTACTTC. Translated: CASGDRGSYQETQYF.

This clone appeared a few times. The chain employs TRBV29-1 and TRBJ1-1; no clear D. The CDR3 runs 11 residues. Trimming removed 5 bases from V and 1 base from J, with 5 bases in between. The germline V gene encodes CDR1 SQVTM and CDR2 ANQGSEA. DNA for the CDR3: TGCAGCGTTTCAAAGAACACTGAAGCTTTCTTT. Translated, it gives CSVSKNTEAFF.

The chain is built from TRBV30 and TRBJ1-6; TRBD1 agrees at 9 bases. Germline V gene lookup returns CDR1 GTSNPN and CDR2 SVGIG (reference sequence). Losses at the gene ends were 3 bases for V and 10 bases for J; bases not matched to a gene: 10. This CDR3 contains 15 residues. Here the CDR3 DNA reads TGTGCCTGGAGCACTCCGGGGACAGGGAGATCACCCCTCCACTTT. Its translation is CAWSTPGTGRSPLHF. The variable domain in full, completed from reference TRBV30 and TRBJ1-6, reads SQTIHQWPATLVQPVGSPLSLECTVEGTSNPNLYWYRQAAGRGLQLLFYSVGIGQISSEVPQNLSASRPQDRQFILSSKKLLLSDSGFYLCAWSTPGTGRSPLHFGNGTRLTVT.

The V call is TRBV18, the J call TRBJ2-7; TRBD1 is a possible D gene (6 bases). The CDR3 consists of 14 residues. From germline, CDR1 is KGHSH and CDR2 LQKENI. V lost 2 bases and J lost 4, with 12 bases in between. CDR3 amino acids: CASSPGGRNYEQYF. CDR3 DNA: TGTGCCAGCTCACCAGGGGGCCGGAATTACGAGCAGTACTTC.

The rearrangement links TRBV6-1 to TRBJ2-1; 9 bases match TRBD2. Germline V CDR1 and CDR2: MNHNS, SASEGT. The V segment lost 4 bases and the J segment 6 bases; nucleotides outside the gene matches: 7. The CDR3 consists of 15 residues. The CDR3, as DNA: TGTGCCAGCAGTGCAGTAGCGGGAGCCTTCAATGAGCAGTTCTTC. It codes for CASSAVAGAFNEQFF.

The chain links TRBV5-1 to TRBJ2-5; TRBD2 aligns across 9 bases. The V gene end was trimmed by 2 bases and the J gene end by 5 bases; junction bases not matched to a gene: 7. CDR3 length equals 15 residues. The V gene's germline CDR1 is SGHRS and CDR2 YFSETQ. The DNA of the CDR3 is TGCGCCAGCAGCTTTTCTAGCGGGAAGACGGAGACCCAGTACTTC. This translates into CASSFSSGKTETQYF.

The V and J genes are TRBV19 and TRBJ1-2, with no clear D. Trimming left V 2 bases short and J 7 bases short, with 17 bases between. This CDR3 contains 15 residues. Looked up from germline, CDR1 is LNHDA and CDR2 is SQIVND (reference sequence). The CDR3 here is CASSILPVGEFGYTF. The CDR3 DNA reads TGTGCCAGTAGTATACTGCCGGTCGGGGAATTTGGCTACACCTTC.

The chain's CDR3 is CASSGYRTSNYGYTF. The CDR3 nucleotides are TGTGCCAGCAGCGGCTACAGGACCTCTAACTATGGCTACACCTTC. The V gene is TRBV11-2, the J gene TRBJ1-2; D perhaps matches TRBD1 (5 bases). The CDR3 extends over 15 amino acids. Germline-derived CDR1 and CDR2 are SGHAT and FQNNGV. The V gene lost 5 bases and the J gene lost 0 bases, with 13 bases spanning the gap.

Only one count was recorded for this clone. The chain couples TRBV14 to TRBJ2-1, with D possibly TRBD2 on 6 matching bases. This CDR3 has 16 residues. Deletions cut 2 bases from V and 7 bases from J, with 18 bases between. From germline, CDR1 is SGHDN and CDR2 FVKESK. CDR3: CASSQLRDRSWNEQFF. The CDR3 DNA reads as TGTGCCAGCAGCCAACTGCGGGATCGCTCCTGGAATGAGCAGTTCTTC. The variable domain in full, completed from reference TRBV14 and TRBJ2-1, reads EAGVTQFPSHSVIEKGQTVTLRCDPISGHDNLYWYRRVMGKEIKFLLHFVKESKQDESGMPNNRFLAERTGGTYSTLKVQPAELEDSGVYFCASSQLRDRSWNEQFFGPGTRLTVL.

This clone has a single count. This chain connects TRBV2 to TRBJ2-1, with TRBD1 identical over 7 bases. CDR3 length: 15 amino acids. Germline V gene sequence: CDR1 SNHLY, CDR2 FYNNEI. The trim removed 6 bases at V and 3 bases at J, leaving 8 bases unmatched. CDR3 sequence reads: CASSLLRTGYNEQFF. CDR3 in DNA: TGTGCCAGCAGCCTCCTCCGGACAGGCTACAATGAGCAGTTCTTC.

The rearrangement uses TRBV7-2 and TRBJ1-5; the D gene is possibly TRBD1 (5 bases). CDR3 length equals 13 residues. Per germline, CDR1 SGHTA and CDR2 FQGNSA. Trimming cost V 5 bases and J 7 bases, with 12 bases left between them. The CDR3 loop is CASSPRHRQPQHF. DNA for the CDR3: TGTGCCAGCAGCCCCCGACACAGGCAGCCCCAGCATTTT.

The chain combines TRBV30 with TRBJ1-2, with TRBD1 identical over 7 bases. From germline, CDR1 is GTSNPN and CDR2 SVGIG (reference sequence). Trimming removed 0 bases from V and 4 bases from J; junction bases left unmatched: 11. The CDR3 spans 16 residues. The CDR3 is CAWSVQGLGGGYGYTF. Written as DNA, the CDR3 is TGTGCCTGGAGTGTACAAGGATTAGGGGGCGGCTATGGCTACACCTTC.

The rearrangement links TRBV19 to TRBJ2-7; 7 bases are shared with TRBD1. The CDR3 runs 17 residues. Losses at the gene ends were 0 bases for V and 4 bases for J; bases not matched to a gene: 12. Germline V lookup: CDR1 LNHDA, CDR2 SQIVND (reference sequence). Here the CDR3 DNA reads TGTGCCAGTAGTATAGATCGCCCCTGGACAGGTAAATACGAGCAGTACTTC. This gives the protein CASSIDRPWTGKYEQYF. The entire variable domain, with the rest obtained from reference TRBV19 and TRBJ2-7, is as follows: DGGITQSPKYLFRKEGQNVTLSCEQNLNHDAMYWYRQDPGQGLRLIYYSQIVNDFQKGDIAEGYSVSREKKESFPLTVTSAQKNPTAFYLCASSIDRPWTGKYEQYFGPGTRLTVT.

This clone was observed a few times. The chain is built from TRBV5-1 and TRBJ2-2; 9 nucleotides agree with TRBD1. The junction had 5 bases not matched to a gene; V was cut back by 3 bases and J by 5 bases. CDR1 and CDR2 (germline): SGHRS, YFSETQ. This CDR3 region has 15 residues. CDR3 nucleotide sequence: TGCGCCAGCAGCTCTGTGACAGGGGGAACCGGGGAGCTGTTTTTT. Translation: CASSSVTGGTGELFF.

This rearrangement joins TRBV30 to TRBJ2-3, with TRBD2 matching over 11 bases. After removal of 2 bases from V and 1 base from J, the junction contained 8 bases not matched to a gene. Germline V gives CDR1 GTSNPN, CDR2 SVGIG (reference sequence). The CDR3 length is 17 residues. The CDR3 bases are TGTGCCTGGAGTCCCCACCCGGGACTAGCGGGCACAGATACGCAGTATTTT. Its translation is CAWSPHPGLAGTDTQYF.

The chain uses TRBV20-1 and TRBJ2-7; maybe TRBD1 (6 bases). The V gene's germline CDR1 is DFQATT and CDR2 SNEGSKA (reference sequence). The CDR3 runs to 11 residues. Here the CDR3 reads CRIKTGTKQYF. The CDR3 nucleotides are TGCAGGATAAAGACAGGTACGAAGCAGTACTTC.

The J gene is TRBJ2-5, the V gene TRBV10-1, with 12 bases fitting TRBD2. The germline V gene encodes CDR1 WNHNN and CDR2 SYGVQD (reference sequence). The CDR3 sequence is 17 residues long. Trimming took 0 bases from V and 1 from J; bases not matched to a gene: 3. CDR3 sequence reads: CASSESLAGGGQETQYF. The CDR3 bases are TGCGCCAGCAGTGAGTCTCTAGCGGGAGGGGGCCAAGAGACCCAGTACTTC.

The rearrangement joins TRBV19 to TRBJ2-5; D may be TRBD2 (6 bases). The CDR3 sequence is 13 residues long. CDR1 is LNHDA and CDR2 is SQIVND in the germline V gene (reference sequence). V lost 3 bases to trimming and J lost 1 base, with 6 bases between them. The CDR3 spells CASSISGQETQYF. DNA for the CDR3: TGTGCCAGTAGTATTAGCGGCCAAGAGACCCAGTACTTC.

The rearrangement joins TRBV2 to TRBJ2-7; TRBD1 might be the D (6 bases). CDR3 length equals 14 residues. CDR1 is SNHLY, CDR2 FYNNEI, per germline. V dropped 0 bases and J dropped 3 bases, with 9 bases sitting between them. In DNA form, the CDR3 reads TGTGCCAGCAGTGAAGCTGGACAGAACTACGAGCAGTACTTC. The encoded protein is CASSEAGQNYEQYF.

This sequence joins TRBV7-3 and TRBJ2-5, with D perhaps TRBD1 (6 bases). CDR1 is SGHTA and CDR2 is FQGTGA in the germline V gene. V dropped 0 bases and J dropped 1 base, with 9 bases sitting between them. This CDR3 contains 15 residues. CDR3 sequence reads: CASSLTGHLQETQYF. The CDR3 DNA reads TGTGCCAGCAGCTTAACGGGACACCTCCAAGAGACCCAGTACTTC.